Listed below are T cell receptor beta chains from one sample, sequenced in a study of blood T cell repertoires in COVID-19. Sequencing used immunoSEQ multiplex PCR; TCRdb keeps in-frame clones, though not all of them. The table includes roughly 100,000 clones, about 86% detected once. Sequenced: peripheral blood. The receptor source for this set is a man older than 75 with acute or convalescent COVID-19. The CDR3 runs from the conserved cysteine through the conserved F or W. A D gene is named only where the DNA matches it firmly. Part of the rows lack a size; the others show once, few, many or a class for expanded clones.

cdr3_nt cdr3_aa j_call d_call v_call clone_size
TGTGCCAGCACCCATTCCCCGGACAGGGGCTGGACTGAAGCTTTCTTT CASTHSPDRGWTEAFF TRBJ1-1 TRBD1 TRBV6-6 few
TGTGCCAGCTACTCCATCAGGGGGCGAGGAACTGAAGCTTTCTTT CASYSIRGRGTEAFF TRBJ1-1 TRBD1 TRBV28 -
TGTGCCAGCAGTTCTGAGGGGGCTGTCTATGGCTACACCTTC CASSSEGAVYGYTF TRBJ1-2 TRBD1 TRBV28 -
TGTGCCAGCAGGCTGACAGGGGCTTATCAGCCCCAGCATTTT CASRLTGAYQPQHF TRBJ1-5 TRBD1 TRBV6-5 -
TGTGCCAGCAGTGAATACGGACAGGACACCGGGGAGCTGTTTTTT CASSEYGQDTGELFF TRBJ2-2 TRBD1 TRBV6-1 once
TGTGCCAGCTCACCGAGGGGGCGAGAGACCCAGTACTTC CASSPRGRETQYF TRBJ2-5 TRBD1 TRBV18 -
TGTGCCAGCAGCTTGGGGGGAGACTACAATGAGCAGTTCTTC CASSLGGDYNEQFF TRBJ2-1 - TRBV5-5 -
TGCGCCAGCAGGGGGACAGGCACCGGGGAGCTGTTTTTT CASRGTGTGELFF TRBJ2-2 TRBD1 TRBV5-1 -
TGTGCCAGCTCACCGTCCGGGGGAGGCCAGCCCCAGCATTTT CASSPSGGGQPQHF TRBJ1-5 - TRBV18 -
TGCGCCAGCAGCCAAGAACTAGCGGGAGTTCCAGATACGCAGTATTTT CASSQELAGVPDTQYF TRBJ2-3 TRBD2 TRBV4-1 -
TGCGCCAGCAGACCCGGGACATCCTACGAGCAGTACTTC CASRPGTSYEQYF TRBJ2-7 - TRBV5-1 -
TGTGCCAGCAGCCTAGGGGGGAGGTCGAACAATGAGCAGTTCTTC CASSLGGRSNNEQFF TRBJ2-1 - TRBV9 -
TGTGCCAGCATGGGACAGCCCAATCAGCCCCAGCATTTT CASMGQPNQPQHF TRBJ1-5 TRBD1 TRBV28 -
TGTGCCAGCAGCTCTGCCGGGGGGGCCGCGCAGTTGATGGAAAAACTGTTTTTT CASSSAGGAAQLMEKLFF TRBJ1-4 - TRBV5-4 once
TGTGCCAGCAGTGAAAGGGCTAGCTCTGTTGGGAATGAGCAGTTCTTC CASSERASSVGNEQFF TRBJ2-1 - TRBV6-4 -
TGTGCCAGCAGCTCTCACAGCAAAGCTTTCTTT CASSSHSKAFF TRBJ1-1 - TRBV21-1 -
TGTGCCAGCAGTTTACCAGGGGGCGCTGAAGCTTTCTTT CASSLPGGAEAFF TRBJ1-1 TRBD1 TRBV28 -
TGTGCCAGCAGCCAAGGACAGGGGGTTTACACTGAAGCTTTCTTT CASSQGQGVYTEAFF TRBJ1-1 TRBD1 TRBV5-4 -
TGTGCCAGCAGTTTATGGGGGGGGTTCGCCTACGAGCAGTACTTC CASSLWGGFAYEQYF TRBJ2-7 TRBD2 TRBV27 few
TGTGCCAGCAGCTCGGGACTAGCGGGACGAGATACGCAGTATTTT CASSSGLAGRDTQYF TRBJ2-3 TRBD2 TRBV11-2 -
TGTGCCAGCATTAGGGACAGCCTCATGAACACTGAAGCTTTCTTT CASIRDSLMNTEAFF TRBJ1-1 TRBD1 TRBV6-5 -
TGTGCCAGCAGATACACAGGGGGCACCGGGGAGCTGTTTTTT CASRYTGGTGELFF TRBJ2-2 TRBD1 TRBV6-2/TRBV6-3 -
TGTGCCAGCAGTTTGGCGGGAGGGCCGGGAAACATTCAGTACTTC CASSLAGGPGNIQYF TRBJ2-4 TRBD2 TRBV28 -
TGTGCCTGGACACTCAGGGGTAGCGGGGTCAATGAGCAGTTCTTC CAWTLRGSGVNEQFF TRBJ2-1 TRBD2 TRBV30 -
TGCGCCAGCAGCTTGTTAGTGGAGAGCACAGATACGCAGTATTTT CASSLLVESTDTQYF TRBJ2-3 - TRBV5-1 -
TGTGCCAGCAGCCACCCAACAGGGGGAGTGAAAACTGAAGCTTTCTTT CASSHPTGGVKTEAFF TRBJ1-1 TRBD1 TRBV14 -
TGCAGCGTTGCCCAAGGAGGGGCTACCACAGATACGCAGTATTTT CSVAQGGATTDTQYF TRBJ2-3 - TRBV29-1 -
TGCGCCAGCAGCTTCTACCTTAGCGGGAGTAAGTCCTACGAGCAGTACTTC CASSFYLSGSKSYEQYF TRBJ2-7 TRBD2 TRBV5-1 -
TGTGCCAGCAGCCACAGCGACAGGGTCAGCTCTGGGGCCAACGTCCTGACTTTC CASSHSDRVSSGANVLTF TRBJ2-6 TRBD1 TRBV7-9 few
TGTGCCAGCAGCCAAATTCGGAGCGGGAGTTTAACAGATACGCAGTATTTT CASSQIRSGSLTDTQYF TRBJ2-3 TRBD2 TRBV9 -
TGTGCCAGCAGCCAACTCGGGAGGGCCGGGTGTTTT CASSQLGRAGCF TRBJ2-3 TRBD2 TRBV3-1/TRBV3-2 -
TGTGCTAGTGGTTTGGAGATCGGGGGTCCGAATTCACCCCTCCACTTT CASGLEIGGPNSPLHF TRBJ1-6 - TRBV12-5 -
TGTGCCAGCAGATACGACAACTCTGGAAACACCATATATTTT CASRYDNSGNTIYF TRBJ1-3 - TRBV7-9 few
TGTGCCAGCAGCCAAATTCCAGGGAATGAGCAGTTCTTC CASSQIPGNEQFF TRBJ2-1 - TRBV3-1/TRBV3-2 -
TGCGCCAGCAGCTACTCACAGGGGGGGGAAAAACTGTTTTTT CASSYSQGGEKLFF TRBJ1-4 TRBD1 TRBV5-1 -
TGTGCCAGCAGCTTGGGTCGGCGGTTTAATGAAAAACTGTTTTTT CASSLGRRFNEKLFF TRBJ1-4 - TRBV5-6 -
TGTGCCAGCTCAGGGTGGCTTTTTTCTGAAGCTTTCTTT CASSGWLFSEAFF TRBJ1-1 - TRBV6-5 -
TGTGCCATCAGTGTTCGAGCGGGAGTGAGCACAGATACGCAGTATTTT CAISVRAGVSTDTQYF TRBJ2-3 TRBD2 TRBV10-3 -
TGTGCCTGGAGTGTACCGGGATACATTCAGTACTTC CAWSVPGYIQYF TRBJ2-4 - TRBV30 once
TGTGCCTGGAGTGTAGCAGGGGCCGGGGAGCTGTTTTTT CAWSVAGAGELFF TRBJ2-2 - TRBV30 -
TGTGCCAGTGGTCCTAGGGGAACTGAAGCTTTCTTT CASGPRGTEAFF TRBJ1-1 - TRBV19 few
TGCGCCAGCAGCCTCGGGACAGAAAATCAGCCCCAGCATTTT CASSLGTENQPQHF TRBJ1-5 TRBD1 TRBV5-1 -
TGTGCCAGCAGTTACAGCCAGGGCTTATATGGCTACACCTTC CASSYSQGLYGYTF TRBJ1-2 - TRBV6-5 -
TGCAGCGTTGTTGGGACAGGGAACTACGAGCAGTACTTC CSVVGTGNYEQYF TRBJ2-7 TRBD1 TRBV29-1 -
TGTGCCAGTAGTCCGGGACAGACACCGCAAGAGACCCAGTACTTC CASSPGQTPQETQYF TRBJ2-5 TRBD1 TRBV19 -
TGTGCCAGCTCACCACCATCTAGCGGGAGTGCCGGGGAGCTGTTTTTT CASSPPSSGSAGELFF TRBJ2-2 TRBD2 TRBV18 few
TGTGCCAGCAGCCGACAGGGGCGAACTAGCACAGATACGCAGTATTTT CASSRQGRTSTDTQYF TRBJ2-3 TRBD1 TRBV11-1 -
TGTACCGCGGGAGGGCGCACCGGGGAGCTGTTTTTT CTAGGRTGELFF TRBJ2-2 TRBD2 TRBV28 -
TGTGCCAGCTCACCGACAGGGTTTCCCTCGGATCCCCAGCATTTT CASSPTGFPSDPQHF TRBJ1-5 TRBD1 TRBV18 -
TGTGCCAGCAGTCTGTCCCCCCGGGGAGGGGAGCTGTTTTTT CASSLSPRGGELFF TRBJ2-2 - TRBV28 -
TGTGCCAGCAGCCACAGGCGAGACTATGGCTACACCTTC CASSHRRDYGYTF TRBJ1-2 - TRBV5-5 -
TGTGCCAGCAGTTATCGAAGGACTAGCAGCTCCTACGAGCAGTACTTC CASSYRRTSSSYEQYF TRBJ2-7 TRBD2 TRBV6-6 -
TGTGCCAGCAGTTTTCAACAGAATCAGCCCCAGCATTTT CASSFQQNQPQHF TRBJ1-5 - TRBV28 -
TGCGCCAGCAGCTTGGACAGGGGGAACACTGAAGCTTTCTTT CASSLDRGNTEAFF TRBJ1-1 TRBD1 TRBV5-1 few
TGTGCCAGCAGTTCGCAGGGTGGTCCGGCTTTCTTT CASSSQGGPAFF TRBJ1-1 - TRBV12-3/TRBV12-4 -